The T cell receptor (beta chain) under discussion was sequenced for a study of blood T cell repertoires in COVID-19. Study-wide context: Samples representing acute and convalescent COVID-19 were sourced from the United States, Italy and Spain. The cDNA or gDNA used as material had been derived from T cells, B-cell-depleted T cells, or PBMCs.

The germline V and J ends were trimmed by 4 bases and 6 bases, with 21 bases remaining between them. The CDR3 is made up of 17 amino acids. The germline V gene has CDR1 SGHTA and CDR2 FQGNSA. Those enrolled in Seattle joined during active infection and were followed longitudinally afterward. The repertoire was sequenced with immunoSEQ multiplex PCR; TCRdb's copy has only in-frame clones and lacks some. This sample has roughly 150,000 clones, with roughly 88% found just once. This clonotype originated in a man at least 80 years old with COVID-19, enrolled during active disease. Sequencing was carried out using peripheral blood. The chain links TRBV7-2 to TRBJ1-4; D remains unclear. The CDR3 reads CASSSSRSYVLDEKLFF. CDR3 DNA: TGTGCCAGCAGCTCATCTAGATCGTACGTTCTCGATGAAAAACTGTTTTTT.